The entry below gives a single TCR beta chain sequence along with its context. This specimen belongs to a study of blood T cell repertoires in COVID-19. Participants, roughly 18 to 90 years old, spanned about 26 US areas. Exposed study participants had met a COVID-19 case within 2 weeks before entry. CDR1 is KGHDR and CDR2 is SFDVKD in the germline V gene. V gave up 5 bases and J gave up 2 bases, with 14 bases separating them. The CDR3 contains 15 residues. This table comes from immunoSEQ multiplex PCR, and its TCRdb copy is limited to in-frame clones, with some not included. The sample lists about 300,000 clones, about 90% occurring once.

Sequencing was done on a sample of PBMCs or T cells enriched from blood (not recorded which). The origin of this receptor is a woman aged 50 to 60 who had been exposed to COVID-19. V usage is TRBV24-1 and J usage is TRBJ1-2; weak D call: TRBD1 (5 bases). CDR3 nucleotide sequence: TGTGCCACCAGTGCGGGGGGTGCGGACAACTATGGCTACACCTTC. As protein: CATSAGGADNYGYTF.